The clone carrying this T cell receptor (beta chain) was counted between two and nine times. The target antigen is unknown. Building the TCR beta libraries relied on iRepertoire HTBI primers, and CDR3 regions underwent Arm-PCR. TCRdb called the multiplex PCR reads again in MiXCR, with one record for every CDR3 protein. The data contain about 440,000 distinct CDR3 sequences, less than 20% of them seen just once; the ten biggest clones take up approximately 12%. Time point described: newly diagnosed GD, antithyroid drugs for less than 3 months. Researchers made the TCR library from RNA that was extracted from PBMCs. This entry is derived from a study of regulatory T cells in long-lasting Graves disease. Study details: New Graves' disease cases had less than 3 months of antithyroid drugs.

Study-wide points: With a few thousand shared public clonotypes, persistent patients exceeded new patients, who shared about a thousand.

The CDR3 has 15 amino acids. CDR1 and CDR2 (germline): KGHSY, FQNENV. V was clipped by 7 bases and J by 6 bases; unmatched bases: 11. These data were also reused for a study on T cells in Graves' hyperthyroidism and ophthalmopathy. This second report adds: Most thyroid clonotypes that were expanded above 0.001 also turned up in blood.

The TCR sequence derives from a woman aged 30 to 39 with Graves disease. The starting material was peripheral blood mononuclear cells (PBMCs), obtained at new diagnosis, from a patient treated with antithyroid drugs. The chain carries TRBV16 and TRBJ2-1; 8 bases agree with TRBD2. In DNA form, the CDR3 reads TGTGCCAGCACACGGAGCGGGAGCAGACTCAATGAGCAGTTCTTC. Translating it yields CASTRSGSRLNEQFF.